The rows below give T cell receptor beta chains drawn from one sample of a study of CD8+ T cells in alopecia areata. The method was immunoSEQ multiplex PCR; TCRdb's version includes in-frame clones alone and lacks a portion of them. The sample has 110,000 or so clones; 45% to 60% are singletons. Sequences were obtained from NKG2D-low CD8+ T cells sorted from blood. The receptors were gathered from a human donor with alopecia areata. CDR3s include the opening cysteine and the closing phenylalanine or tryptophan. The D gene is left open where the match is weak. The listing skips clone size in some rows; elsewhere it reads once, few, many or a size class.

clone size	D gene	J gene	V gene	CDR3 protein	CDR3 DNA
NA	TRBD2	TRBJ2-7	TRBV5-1	CASSLGAGRDPSYEQYF	TGCGCCAGCAGCCTCGGAGCGGGGAGGGACCCCTCCTACGAGCAGTACTTC
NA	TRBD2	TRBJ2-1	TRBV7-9	CASTDSGSVYNEQFF	TGTGCCAGCACTGATAGCGGGAGTGTCTACAATGAGCAGTTCTTC
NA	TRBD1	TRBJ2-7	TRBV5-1	CASRQGLGEQYF	TGCGCCAGCAGACAGGGGCTGGGGGAGCAGTACTTC
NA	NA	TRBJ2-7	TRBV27	CASSSRREPDYEQYF	TGTGCCAGCAGTTCTAGACGGGAACCTGACTACGAGCAGTACTTC
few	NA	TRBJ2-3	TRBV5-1	CASSPYGAGTDTQYF	TGCGCCAGCAGCCCCTATGGGGCAGGGACAGATACGCAGTATTTT
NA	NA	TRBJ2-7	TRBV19	CASSMGEGWQYF	TGTGCCAGTAGTATGGGCGAGGGTTGGCAGTACTTC
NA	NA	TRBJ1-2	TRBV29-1	CSVVLGNYGYTF	TGCAGCGTTGTATTGGGGAACTATGGCTACACCTTC
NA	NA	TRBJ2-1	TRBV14	CASSRPRGFYNEQFF	TGTGCCAGCAGCCGCCCACGGGGCTTCTACAATGAGCAGTTCTTC
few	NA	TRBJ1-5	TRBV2	CASSGEDRDIDLDQPQHF	TGTGCCAGCAGTGGCGAGGACCGGGACATTGACCTTGATCAGCCCCAGCATTTT
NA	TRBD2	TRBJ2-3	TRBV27	CASSYSGWWDTQYF	TGTGCCAGCAGCTATAGCGGGTGGTGGGATACGCAGTATTTT
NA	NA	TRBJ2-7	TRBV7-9	CASSLAGQVYEQYF	TGTGCCAGCAGCTTAGCGGGGCAGGTCTACGAGCAGTACTTC
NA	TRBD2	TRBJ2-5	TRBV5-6	CASSQGTIQETQYF	TGTGCCAGCAGCCAAGGGACTATACAAGAGACCCAGTACTTC
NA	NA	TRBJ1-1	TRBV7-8	CASPEAFF	TGTGCCAGCCCTGAAGCTTTCTTT
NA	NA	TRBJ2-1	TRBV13	CASSLGRSFEFF	TGTGCCAGCAGCTTAGGCCGGAGCTTCGAGTTCTTC
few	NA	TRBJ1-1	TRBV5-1	CASSLEGNTEAFF	TGCGCCAGCAGCTTGGAGGGGAACACTGAAGCTTTCTTT
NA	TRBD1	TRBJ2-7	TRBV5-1	CASSIASPGQGILVREQYF	TGCGCCAGCAGCATTGCGTCCCCGGGACAGGGTATTCTAGTCCGCGAGCAGTACTTC
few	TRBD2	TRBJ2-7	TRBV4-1	CASSQDTREGPLNEQYF	TGCGCCAGCAGCCAAGATACGCGGGAGGGCCCTCTGAACGAGCAGTACTTC
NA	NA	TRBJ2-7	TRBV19	CASSMGTGGYEQYF	TGTGCCAGTAGTATGGGGACCGGCGGCTACGAGCAGTACTTC
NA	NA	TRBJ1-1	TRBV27	CASSVGADTEAFF	TGTGCCAGCAGTGTCGGGGCGGACACTGAAGCTTTCTTT
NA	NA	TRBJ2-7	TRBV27	CASSMTLSPYEQYF	TGTGCCAGCAGTATGACCTTAAGTCCGTACGAGCAGTACTTC
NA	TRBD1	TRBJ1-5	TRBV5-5	CASSWGQSSNQPQHF	TGTGCCAGCAGCTGGGGACAGTCTAGCAATCAGCCCCAGCATTTT
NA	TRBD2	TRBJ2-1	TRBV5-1	CASSRTSGSSYNEQFF	TGCGCCAGCAGCCGGACTAGCGGGAGTTCCTACAATGAGCAGTTCTTC
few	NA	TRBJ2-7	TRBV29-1	CSVEAGLNEQYF	TGCAGCGTTGAAGCTGGCTTGAACGAGCAGTACTTC
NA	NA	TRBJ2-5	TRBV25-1	CASSEYEFETQYF	TGTGCCAGCAGTGAATATGAATTTGAGACCCAGTACTTC
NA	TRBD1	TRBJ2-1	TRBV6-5	CASSAGTGGYNEQFF	TGTGCCAGCAGTGCCGGGACAGGGGGATACAATGAGCAGTTCTTC
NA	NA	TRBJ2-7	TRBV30	CAWSATYEQYF	TGTGCCTGGAGTGCAACCTACGAGCAGTACTTC
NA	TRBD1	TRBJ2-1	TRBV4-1	CASSHGQGSYNEQFF	TGCGCCAGCAGCCACGGACAGGGTTCCTACAATGAGCAGTTCTTC
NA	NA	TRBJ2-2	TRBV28	CASSLGQNTGELFF	TGTGCCAGCAGTTTAGGGCAGAACACCGGGGAGCTGTTTTTT
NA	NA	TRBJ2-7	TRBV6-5	CASRSPSSEFYEQYF	TGTGCCAGCAGATCCCCTAGTAGCGAGTTCTACGAGCAGTACTTC
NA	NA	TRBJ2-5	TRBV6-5	CASGGSTGETQYF	TGTGCCAGCGGCGGTTCAACCGGGGAGACCCAGTACTTC
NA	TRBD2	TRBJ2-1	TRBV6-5	CASSYSQSGGNEQFF	TGTGCCAGCAGTTACTCCCAGTCGGGGGGCAATGAGCAGTTCTTC
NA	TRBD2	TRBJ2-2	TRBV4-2	CASSQDEGGPSGGELFF	TGTGCCAGCAGCCAAGATGAGGGAGGGCCCTCCGGCGGGGAGCTGTTTTTT
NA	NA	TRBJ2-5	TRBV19	CASSPWGHEGQYF	TGTGCCAGTAGTCCTTGGGGCCACGAGGGCCAGTACTTC
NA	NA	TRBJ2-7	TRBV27	CASSSGAYEQYF	TGTGCCAGCAGTTCAGGGGCCTACGAGCAGTACTTC
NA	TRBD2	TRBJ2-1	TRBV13	CASSFRSGSIGNEQFF	TGTGCCAGCAGCTTCCGTAGCGGGAGCATCGGGAATGAGCAGTTCTTC
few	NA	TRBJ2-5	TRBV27	CASSLLGSKETQYF	TGTGCCAGCAGTTTATTGGGGAGCAAAGAGACCCAGTACTTC
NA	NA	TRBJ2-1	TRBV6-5	CASSVRSGYYNEQFF	TGTGCCAGCAGTGTTCGAAGCGGTTACTACAATGAGCAGTTCTTC
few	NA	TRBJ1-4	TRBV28	CASSTHEKLFF	TGTGCCAGCAGTACCCATGAAAAACTGTTTTTT
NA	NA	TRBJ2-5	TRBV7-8	CASSLGPQETQYF	TGTGCCAGCAGCTTAGGACCACAAGAGACCCAGTACTTC
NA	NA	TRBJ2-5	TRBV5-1	CASSLYPEDDQYF	TGCGCCAGCAGCTTGTATCCGGAAGATGACCAGTACTTC
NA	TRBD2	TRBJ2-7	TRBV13	CASSGWTSGRYEQYF	TGTGCCAGCAGCGGTTGGACTAGCGGGAGGTACGAGCAGTACTTC
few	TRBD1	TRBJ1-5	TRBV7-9	CASSKQGNRNQPQHF	TGTGCCAGCAGCAAACAGGGGAACAGAAATCAGCCCCAGCATTTT
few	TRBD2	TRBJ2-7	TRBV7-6	CASSPSGRLTYEQYF	TGTGCCAGCAGCCCAAGCGGGAGATTGACCTACGAGCAGTACTTC
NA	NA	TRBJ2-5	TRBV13	CASSSPLGETQYF	TGTGCCAGCAGCTCGCCCTTAGGGGAGACCCAGTACTTC
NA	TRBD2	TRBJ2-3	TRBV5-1	CASSHRTSGTDTQYF	TGCGCCAGCAGCCATCGGACTAGCGGCACAGATACGCAGTATTTT